Shown below are 7 T cell receptor beta chains from a single sample sequenced in a study of blood T cell repertoires in COVID-19. Using immunoSEQ multiplex PCR, the repertoire was profiled, and TCRdb retains in-frame clones only, with some absent. The data hold under 200,000 clones, with approximately 87% observed a single time. Sample: PBMCs or T cells enriched from blood (not recorded which). The receptors here all came from a woman aged 45 to 65 who had recovered from COVID-19.

The V and J genes are TRBV4-2 and TRBJ1-1; D not certain. Germline lookup yields CDR1 LGHNA and CDR2 YNFKEQ. The CDR3 has 14 amino acids. V lost 1 base to trimming and J lost 6 bases, with 12 bases between them. The CDR3: CASSQGTFNPEAFF. CDR3 in DNA: TGTGCCAGCAGCCAAGGAACATTCAATCCTGAAGCTTTCTTT.

This sequence joins TRBV4-1 and TRBJ1-3; D is perhaps TRBD1 (6 bases). V was trimmed by 2 bases and J by 0 bases, leaving 8 bases between them. Germline CDR1 is MGHRA and CDR2 is YSYEKL. This CDR3 is 15 amino acids long. CDR3 coding DNA: TGCGCCAGCAGCCAACAGGGGCTCTCTGGAAACACCATATATTTT. Amino acids: CASSQQGLSGNTIYF.

Notes on this clone: This sample also contains other DNA sequences that code for the same CDR3. This chain joins TRBV7-2 and TRBJ1-1; D possibly corresponds to TRBD1 (6 bases). CDR3 length: 15 amino acids. Looked up from germline, CDR1 is SGHTA and CDR2 is FQGNSA. V shed 5 bases and J shed 1 base, with 14 bases lying between them. The CDR3, as DNA: TGTGCCAGCAGCCCACGGGGGGCAGCGAACACTGAAGCTTTCTTT. The encoded protein is CASSPRGAANTEAFF.

Written as DNA, the CDR3 is TGTGCCAGCAGTAGACAGGGGATTGGTCAGCCCCAGCATTTT. Its protein product is CASSRQGIGQPQHF. The rearrangement uses TRBV21-1 and TRBJ1-5; TRBD1 is taken as the D call from the table, unchecked against the DNA. TRBV21-1 is assigned pseudogene status. CDR3 length: 14 amino acids.

This clone was counted once. The V gene is TRBV7-8, the J gene TRBJ2-5; D perhaps matches TRBD2 (5 bases). CDR1 and CDR2 from the germline V gene are SGHVS and FQNEAQ. The CDR3 sequence is 16 residues long. The V end lost 1 base, the J end lost 5 bases, and 17 bases lay between the germline ends. CDR3 bases: TGTGCCAGCAGCTTAGACGGGATCACATTGCCGGAGACCCAGTACTTC. Translated: CASSLDGITLPETQYF.

The chain uses TRBV6-5 and TRBJ2-5, with 10 bases identical to TRBD1. After removal of 6 bases from V and 1 base from J, the junction contained 2 bases not matched to a gene. CDR3 length equals 14 residues. Germline assignment: CDR1 MNHEY and CDR2 SVGAGI. The CDR3 bases are TGTGCCAGCAGAGGGACAGGGGCCCAAGAGACCCAGTACTTC. This encodes CASRGTGAQETQYF.

This clone was found once. The gene calls are TRBV18 and TRBJ2-5; tentative D call: TRBD2 (6 bases). Germline values: CDR1 KGHSH, CDR2 LQKENI. Trimming removed 5 bases from V and 1 base from J, with 14 bases in between. The CDR3 loop spans 15 amino acids. CDR3 sequence (DNA): TGTGCCAGCTCAGAGGAGGCGGGGTCCCAAGAGACCCAGTACTTC. This gives the protein CASSEEAGSQETQYF.